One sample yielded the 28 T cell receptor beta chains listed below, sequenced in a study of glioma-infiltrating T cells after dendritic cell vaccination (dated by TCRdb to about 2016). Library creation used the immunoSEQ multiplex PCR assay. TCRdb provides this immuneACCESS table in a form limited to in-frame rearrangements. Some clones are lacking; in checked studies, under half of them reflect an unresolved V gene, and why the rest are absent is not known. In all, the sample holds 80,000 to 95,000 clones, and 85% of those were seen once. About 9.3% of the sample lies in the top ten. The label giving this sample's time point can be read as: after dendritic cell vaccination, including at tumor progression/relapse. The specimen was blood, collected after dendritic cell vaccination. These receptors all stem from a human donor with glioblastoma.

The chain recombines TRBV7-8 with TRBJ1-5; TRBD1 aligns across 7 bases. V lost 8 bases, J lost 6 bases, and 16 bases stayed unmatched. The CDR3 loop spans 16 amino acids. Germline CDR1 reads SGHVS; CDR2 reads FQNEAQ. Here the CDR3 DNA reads TGTGCCAGCCGTAGAACAGGGGCTCTTGGGAGTCAGCCCCAGCATTTT. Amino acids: CASRRTGALGSQPQHF.

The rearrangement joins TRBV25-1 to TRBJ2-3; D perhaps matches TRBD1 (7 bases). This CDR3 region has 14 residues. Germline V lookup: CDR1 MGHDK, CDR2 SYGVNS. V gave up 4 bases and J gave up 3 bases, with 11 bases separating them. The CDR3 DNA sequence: TGTGCCAGCAGTGTAGCAGGGGGGACAGATACGCAGTATTTT. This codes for CASSVAGGTDTQYF.

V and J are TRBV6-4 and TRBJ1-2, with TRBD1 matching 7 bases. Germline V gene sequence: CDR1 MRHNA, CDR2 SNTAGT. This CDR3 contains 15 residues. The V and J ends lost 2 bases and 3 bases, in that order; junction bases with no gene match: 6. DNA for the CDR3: TGTGCCAGCAGTGACCCGGACAGGCCTTACTATGGCTACACCTTC. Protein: CASSDPDRPYYGYTF.

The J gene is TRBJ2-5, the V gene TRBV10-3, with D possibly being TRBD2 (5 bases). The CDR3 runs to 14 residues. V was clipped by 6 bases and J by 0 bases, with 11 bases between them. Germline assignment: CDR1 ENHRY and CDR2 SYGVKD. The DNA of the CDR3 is TGTGCCATCAGCGGGGTACGGAACCAAGAGACCCAGTACTTC. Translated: CAISGVRNQETQYF.

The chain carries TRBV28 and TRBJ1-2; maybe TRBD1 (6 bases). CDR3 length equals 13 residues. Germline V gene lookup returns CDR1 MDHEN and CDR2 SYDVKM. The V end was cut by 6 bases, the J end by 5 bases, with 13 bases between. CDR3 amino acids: CASSTTGIYGYTF. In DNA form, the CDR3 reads TGTGCCAGCAGCACAACAGGGATTTATGGCTACACCTTC.

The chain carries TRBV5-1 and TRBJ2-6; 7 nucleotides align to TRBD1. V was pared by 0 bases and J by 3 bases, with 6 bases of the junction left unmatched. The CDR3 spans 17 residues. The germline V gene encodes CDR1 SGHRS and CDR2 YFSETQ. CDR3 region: CASSLGGWDSGANVLTF. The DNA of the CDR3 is TGCGCCAGCAGCTTGGGAGGATGGGACAGTGGGGCCAACGTCCTGACTTTC.

The CDR3 DNA reads as TGCGCCAGCAGCTTGGTGGGGACTAGCGGGAGTAATGAGCAGTTCTTC. Translation: CASSLVGTSGSNEQFF. This sequence joins TRBV5-1 and TRBJ2-1; 14 bases match TRBD2. CDR1 is SGHRS, CDR2 YFSETQ, per germline. This CDR3 region has 16 residues. After removal of 0 bases from V and 7 bases from J, the junction contained 3 bases not matched to a gene.

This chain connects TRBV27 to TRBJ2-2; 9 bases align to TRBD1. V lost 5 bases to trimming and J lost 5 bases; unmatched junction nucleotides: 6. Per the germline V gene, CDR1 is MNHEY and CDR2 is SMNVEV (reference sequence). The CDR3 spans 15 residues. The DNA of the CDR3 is TGTGCCAGCAGTAACAGGGGGCGCATAACCGGGGAGCTGTTTTTT. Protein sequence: CASSNRGRITGELFF.

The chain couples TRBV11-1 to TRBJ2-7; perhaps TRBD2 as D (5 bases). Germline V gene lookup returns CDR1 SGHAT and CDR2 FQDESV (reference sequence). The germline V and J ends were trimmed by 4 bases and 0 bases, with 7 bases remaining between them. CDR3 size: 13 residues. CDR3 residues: CASSWTDSYEQYF. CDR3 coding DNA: TGTGCCAGCAGCTGGACTGACTCCTACGAGCAGTACTTC.

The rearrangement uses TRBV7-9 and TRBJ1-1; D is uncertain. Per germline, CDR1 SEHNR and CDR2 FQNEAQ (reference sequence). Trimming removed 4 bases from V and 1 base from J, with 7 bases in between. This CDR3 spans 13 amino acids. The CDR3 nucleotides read TGTGCCAGCAGCTCACAGAGGAACACTGAAGCTTTCTTT. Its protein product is CASSSQRNTEAFF.

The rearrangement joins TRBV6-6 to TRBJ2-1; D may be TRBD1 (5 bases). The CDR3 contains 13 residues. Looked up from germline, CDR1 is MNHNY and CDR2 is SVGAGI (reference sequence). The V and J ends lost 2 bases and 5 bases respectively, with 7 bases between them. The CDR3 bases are TGTGCCAGCAGTTACCGACAGAACAATGAGCAGTTCTTC. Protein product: CASSYRQNNEQFF.

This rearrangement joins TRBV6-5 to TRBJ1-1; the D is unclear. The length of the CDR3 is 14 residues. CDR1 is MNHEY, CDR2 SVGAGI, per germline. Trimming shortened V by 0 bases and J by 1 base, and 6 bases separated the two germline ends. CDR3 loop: CASSYSGKNTEAFF. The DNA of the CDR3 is TGTGCCAGCAGTTACTCCGGTAAGAACACTGAAGCTTTCTTT.

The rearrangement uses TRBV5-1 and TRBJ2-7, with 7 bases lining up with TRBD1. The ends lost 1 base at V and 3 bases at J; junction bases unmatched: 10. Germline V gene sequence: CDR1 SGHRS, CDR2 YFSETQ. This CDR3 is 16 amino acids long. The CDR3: CASSLRYWDSDYEQYF. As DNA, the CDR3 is TGCGCCAGCAGCTTGCGATACTGGGACAGTGACTACGAGCAGTACTTC. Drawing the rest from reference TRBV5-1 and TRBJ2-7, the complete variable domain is KAGVTQTPRYLIKTRGQQVTLSCSPISGHRSVSWYQQTPGQGLQFLFEYFSETQRNKGNFPGRFSGRQFSNSRSEMNVSTLELGDSALYLCASSLRYWDSDYEQYFGPGTRLTVT.

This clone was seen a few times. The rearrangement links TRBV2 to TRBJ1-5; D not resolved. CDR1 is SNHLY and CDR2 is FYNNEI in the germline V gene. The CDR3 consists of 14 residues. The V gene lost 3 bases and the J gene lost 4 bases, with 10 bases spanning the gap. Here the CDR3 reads CASSDPETNQPQHF. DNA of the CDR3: TGTGCCAGCAGTGACCCCGAGACAAATCAGCCCCAGCATTTT.

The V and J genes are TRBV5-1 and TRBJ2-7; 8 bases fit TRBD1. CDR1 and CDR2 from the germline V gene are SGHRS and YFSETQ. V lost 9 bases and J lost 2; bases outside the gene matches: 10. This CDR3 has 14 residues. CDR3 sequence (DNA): TGCGCCAACCATGGGGACAGGAGAGCCTACGAGCAGTACTTC. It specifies CANHGDRRAYEQYF.

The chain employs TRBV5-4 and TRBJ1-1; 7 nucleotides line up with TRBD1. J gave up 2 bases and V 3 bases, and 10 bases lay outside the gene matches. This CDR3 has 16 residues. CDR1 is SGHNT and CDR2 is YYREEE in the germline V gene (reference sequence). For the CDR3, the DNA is TGTGCCAGCAGCTCTGCTAAGGGGGCGGGAAACACTGAAGCTTTCTTT. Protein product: CASSSAKGAGNTEAFF.

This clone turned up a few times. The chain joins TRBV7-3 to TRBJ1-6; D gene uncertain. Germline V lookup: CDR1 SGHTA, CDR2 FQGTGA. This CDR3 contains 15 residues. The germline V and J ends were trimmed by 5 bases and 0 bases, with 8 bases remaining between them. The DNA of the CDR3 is TGTGCCAGCAGCCACAGCCCCTCCTATAATTCACCCCTCCACTTT. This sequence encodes CASSHSPSYNSPLHF.

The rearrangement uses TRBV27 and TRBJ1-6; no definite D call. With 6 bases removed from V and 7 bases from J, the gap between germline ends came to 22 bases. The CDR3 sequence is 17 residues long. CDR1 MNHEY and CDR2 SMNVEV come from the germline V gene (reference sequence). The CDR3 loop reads CASRFSWVRKINSPLHF. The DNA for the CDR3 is TGTGCCAGCAGATTTAGCTGGGTCAGAAAAATAAATTCACCCCTCCACTTT.

Here the CDR3 DNA reads TGTGCCAGCAGTTTTACGACTAGCCGAAGCACAGATACGCAGTATTTT. This codes for CASSFTTSRSTDTQYF. The chain links TRBV27 to TRBJ2-3, with 7 bases that match TRBD2. The CDR3 is 16 amino acids. Germline V gene lookup returns CDR1 MNHEY and CDR2 SMNVEV (reference sequence). Unmatched junction bases numbered 6, after V lost 3 bases and J lost 0 bases.

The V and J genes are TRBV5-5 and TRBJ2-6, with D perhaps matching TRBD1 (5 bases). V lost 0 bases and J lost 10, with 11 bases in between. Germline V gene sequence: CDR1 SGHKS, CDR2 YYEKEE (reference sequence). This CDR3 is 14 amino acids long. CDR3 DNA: TGTGCCAGCAGCTTGGCAGGGCCCCCTAACGTCCTGACTTTC. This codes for CASSLAGPPNVLTF.

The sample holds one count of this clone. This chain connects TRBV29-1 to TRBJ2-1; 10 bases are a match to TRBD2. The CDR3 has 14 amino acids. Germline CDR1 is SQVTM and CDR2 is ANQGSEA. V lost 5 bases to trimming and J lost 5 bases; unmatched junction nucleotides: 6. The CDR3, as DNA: TGCAGCGTTCCCAAGCGGGAGGGAAACAATGAGCAGTTCTTC. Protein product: CSVPKREGNNEQFF.

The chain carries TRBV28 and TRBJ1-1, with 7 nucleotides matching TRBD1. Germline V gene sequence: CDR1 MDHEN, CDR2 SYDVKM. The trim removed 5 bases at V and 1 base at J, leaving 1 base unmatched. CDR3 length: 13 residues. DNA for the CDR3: TGTGCCAGCAGTAGACAGGGGAACACTGAAGCTTTCTTT. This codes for CASSRQGNTEAFF.

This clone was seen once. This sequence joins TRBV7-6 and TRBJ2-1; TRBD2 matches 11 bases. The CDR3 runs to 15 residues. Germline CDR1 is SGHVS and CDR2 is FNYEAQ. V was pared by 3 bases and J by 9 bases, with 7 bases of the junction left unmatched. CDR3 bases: TGTGCCAGCAGCTTGGGAACTAGCGGGAGAGGTGAGCAGTTCTTC. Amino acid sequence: CASSLGTSGRGEQFF. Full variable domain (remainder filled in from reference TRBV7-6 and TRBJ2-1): GAGVSQSPRYKVTKRGQDVALRCDPISGHVSLYWYRQALGQGPEFLTYFNYEAQQDKSGLPNDRFSAERPEGSISTLTIQRTEQRDSAMYRCASSLGTSGRGEQFFGPGTRLTVL.

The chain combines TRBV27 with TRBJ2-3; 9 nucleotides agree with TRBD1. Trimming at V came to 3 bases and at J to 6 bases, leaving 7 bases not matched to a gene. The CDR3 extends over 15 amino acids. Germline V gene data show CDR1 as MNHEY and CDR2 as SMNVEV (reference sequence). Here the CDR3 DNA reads TGTGCCAGCAGTTTCCGTACAGGGGGCAGGGATACGCAGTATTTT. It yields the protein CASSFRTGGRDTQYF.

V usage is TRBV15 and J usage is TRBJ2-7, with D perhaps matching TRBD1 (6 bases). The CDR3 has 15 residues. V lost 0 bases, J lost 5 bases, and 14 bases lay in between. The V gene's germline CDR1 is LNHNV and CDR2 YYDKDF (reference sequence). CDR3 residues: CATSRETDSLNEQYF. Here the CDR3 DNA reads TGTGCCACCAGCAGAGAAACGGACAGTTTAAACGAGCAGTACTTC.

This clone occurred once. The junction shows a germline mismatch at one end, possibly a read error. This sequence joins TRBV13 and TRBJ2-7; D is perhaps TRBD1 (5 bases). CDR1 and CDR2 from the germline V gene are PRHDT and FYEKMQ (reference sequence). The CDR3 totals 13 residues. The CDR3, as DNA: TGTGCCAGCAGCTTACAGGGATCCTCCGAGCAGTACTTC. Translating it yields CASSLQGSSEQYF. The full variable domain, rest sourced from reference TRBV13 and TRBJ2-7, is AAGVIQSPRHLIKEKRETATLKCYPIPRHDTVYWYQQGPGQDPQFLISFYEKMQSDKGSIPDRFSAQQFSDYHSELNMSSLELGDSALYFCASSLQGSSEQYFGPGTRLTVT.

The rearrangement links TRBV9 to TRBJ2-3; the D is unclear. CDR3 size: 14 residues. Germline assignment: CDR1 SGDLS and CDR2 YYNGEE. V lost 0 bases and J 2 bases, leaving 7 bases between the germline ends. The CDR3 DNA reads TGTGCCAGCAGCGTAGCCCCCCTCACAGATACGCAGTATTTT. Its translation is CASSVAPLTDTQYF. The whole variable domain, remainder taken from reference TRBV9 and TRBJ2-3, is DSGVTQTPKHLITATGQRVTLRCSPRSGDLSVYWYQQSLDQGLQFLIQYYNGEERAKGNILERFSAQQFPDLHSELNLSSLELGDSALYFCASSVAPLTDTQYFGPGTRLTVL.

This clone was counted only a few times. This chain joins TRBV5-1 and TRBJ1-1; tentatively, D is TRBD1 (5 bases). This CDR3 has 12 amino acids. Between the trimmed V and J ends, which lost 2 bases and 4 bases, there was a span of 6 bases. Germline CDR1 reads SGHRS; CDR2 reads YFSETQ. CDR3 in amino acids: CASSFGGTEAFF. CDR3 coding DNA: TGCGCCAGCAGCTTCGGGGGCACTGAAGCTTTCTTT.